These 8 T cell receptor beta chains were all obtained from the same sample, sequenced in a study of CD8+ T cells in alopecia areata. On the basis of CD4, CD8alpha, NKG2D, NKG2ACE and other markers, pooled cutaneous lymph node cells were sorted. RNA extraction was followed by reverse transcription into cDNA, which acted as the sequencing template. Some clones are missing from TCRdb's copy, which holds only in-frame ones; the method was immunoSEQ multiplex PCR. The sample is made up of 250,000 or so clones, none counted only once. Sequenced input: CD4+ T cells sorted from a lymph node. These receptor sequences come from a C3H/HeJ mouse with alopecia areata. For this strain, the MHC haplotype corresponds to H2-k.

Note on this clone: Genes and germline come from the mouse. The DNA ends 4 residues before the CDR3 does, and the rest of the CDR3 is filled in from the germline J gene. Other DNA sequences from this sample encode an identical CDR3 as well. The chain employs TRBV1 and TRBJ2-7, with 7 positions matching TRBD1. Unmatched junction bases numbered 2, after V lost 0 bases and J lost 0 bases. Per the germline V gene, CDR1 is NSQYPW and CDR2 is LRSPGD (reference sequence). CDR3 length: 15 residues. The CDR3 reads CTCSADPGGSYEQYF. The part of the CDR3 DNA that was read is TGCACCTGCAGTGCAGATCCAGGGGGCTCCTAT.

This clone occurred a few times. The genes and germline here are from mouse. The CDR3 end is not reached by the read, which stops 4 residues before it; the germline J gene fills it in. The J gene is TRBJ2-1, the V gene TRBV13-2; 7 positions match TRBD1. With 3 bases clipped from V and 4 bases from J, the junction kept 4 bases outside the gene matches. The germline gives CDR1 NNHNN, CDR2 SYGAGS (reference sequence). The CDR3 is 14 residues long. The sequenced part of the CDR3 DNA is TGTGCCAGCGGTGCCCCGGGACAGTATGCT. This codes for CASGAPGQYA. The CDR3 in its entirety is CASGAPGQYAEQFF.

This clone was observed a handful of times. These gene names are mouse names. The read ends 4 residues shy of where the CDR3 ends; the end is completed using the germline J gene. The chain uses TRBV19 and TRBJ2-3; TRBD1 is a possible D gene (6 bases). This CDR3 has 15 residues. Per germline, CDR1 FNHDT and CDR2 SITEND (reference sequence). V lost 5 bases and J 0 bases, leaving 13 bases between the germline ends. The CDR3 protein is CASRPGTNSAETLYF. Incomplete CDR3 DNA: TGTGCCAGCAGACCCGGGACAAATAGTGCAGAA.

As to this clone: The gene names given are mouse names. The read ends 4 residues early relative to the CDR3; the germline J gene fills the gap. The rearrangement joins TRBV14 to TRBJ2-7; 9 positions agree with TRBD2. After removal of 3 bases from V and 3 bases from J, the junction contained 1 base not matched to a gene. Germline lookup yields CDR1 SGHDT and CDR2 FRDEAV. The CDR3 has 13 residues. This CDR3 reads CASSYWGDYEQYF. The part of the CDR3 DNA that was read is TGTGCCAGCAGTTACTGGGGGGACTAT.

The sample holds a few counts of this clone. Mouse germline and gene names are used. The DNA ends 4 residues before the CDR3 does, and the rest of the CDR3 is filled in from the germline J gene. V gene TRBV14 combines with J gene TRBJ2-7, with 9 bases identical to TRBD2. The germline V gene has CDR1 SGHDT and CDR2 FRDEAV. V trimming: 5 bases; J trimming: 2 bases; junction bases outside the gene matches: 5. The CDR3 runs to 14 residues. CDR3 region: CASSLRLGAYEQYF. The CDR3 bases that were read are TGTGCCAGCAGCCTCCGACTGGGGGCCTAT.

This clone was detected a few times. Mouse gene names apply. From the germline J gene comes the end of the CDR3, since the read stops 4 residues before it. The V gene is TRBV13-1, the J gene TRBJ2-5, with 9 bases matching TRBD2. Germline V gives CDR1 NSHNY, CDR2 SYGAGN. The CDR3 extends over 16 amino acids. J was trimmed by 0 bases and V by 3 bases; bases with no gene match: 5. The CDR3 here is CASSADWGRNQDTQYF. The sequenced CDR3 bases are TGTGCCAGCAGTGCGGACTGGGGTCGTAACCAAGAC.

Only a few counts were recorded for this clone. Gene names are the mouse ones. Read data end 3 residues before the CDR3 end; the end is taken from the germline J gene. V and J are TRBV5 and TRBJ1-6; D is uncertain. TRBJ1-6 falls under the ORF class, with uncertain function. Trimming pared 3 bases from V and 4 bases from J, leaving 4 bases between. From germline, CDR1 is LGHNA and CDR2 YNLKQL (reference sequence). This CDR3 region has 13 residues. CDR3: CASSHQYNSPLYF. CDR3 DNA (partial): TGTGCCAGCAGCCACCAGTATAATTCGCCC.

Notes on this clone: Gene names denote mouse genes. Read data end 4 residues before the CDR3 end; the end is taken from the germline J gene. This sample also contains other DNA sequences that code for the same CDR3. The rearrangement uses TRBV5 and TRBJ2-5; D remains ambiguous. The CDR3 contains 12 residues. V was clipped by 1 base and J by 2 bases, with 1 base between them. CDR1 is LGHNA, CDR2 YNLKQL, per germline (reference sequence). CDR3 sequence reads: CASSQVQDTQYF. The sequenced part of the CDR3 DNA is TGTGCCAGCAGCCAAGTCCAAGAC.